This T cell receptor (beta chain) emerged from a study of cytomegalovirus exposure and HLA in healthy donors (dated by TCRdb to 2015 to 2018). At the level of the whole study: According to an earlier analysis of 450 to 650 of the donors, about 180 million T cells yielded 100 million or so unique TCR beta sequences and less than 300 Gb of sequence data. All discovery cohort repertoires had been generated using a single sequencing platform. The study profiled the T cell repertoires of hundreds of subjects by immunosequencing and related them to cytomegalovirus serostatus. High-throughput TCR immunosequencing, statistical association of individual TCRs with disease status, and machine learning were combined to predict cytomegalovirus infection status. To decide whether each TCR beta V gene segment behaved as functional or pseudogenic, an earlier analysis of fewer than 750 of the donors relied on high-throughput TCR beta sequencing. Donor age, sex, ethnicity and CMV serostatus were compiled together with the repertoire data. Across under 500 genotyped donors of the cohort, an average of about 220,000 unique TCR beta nucleotide sequences per donor were sequenced, and approximately 17% of those sequences were non-productive. Rather than drawing on any new phenotypic data, the later analysis identified candidate immune exposures from TCR beta sequences and the way those sequences occurred across donors. Among the roughly 410 genotyped donors, approximately 82% belonged to the genetic ancestry cluster associated with self-reported Caucasian donors. A later genetic analysis took genome-wide SNP genotypes for about three fifths of the roughly 700 donors and used that subset as a discovery cohort. HLA typing included class I and class II loci at four-digit resolution. The number of typed donors differed by locus: about 629-630 for A, B, C, DRB1 and DQB1; about 520 for DQA1; about 600 for DPA1; and 450 to 480 for DPB1. The aim of the study was to test whether cataloging public T cell receptors could identify signatures of past pathogen exposure. Four to six DR-DQ haplotypes were handled as single units for association and clustering because linkage in the cohort was strong. About 310 gigabases of sequencing data and tens of millions of unique TCR sequences were included in an early release covering roughly 700 HLA-typed donors. Besides the first cohort of roughly 660 subjects, a separate validation cohort made up of 120 different subjects was used. A later analysis re-analyzed previously published TCR beta repertoires from 600 to 850 donors and added high-resolution HLA genotyping to study TCR occurrence patterns.

The cohort consisted of some 670 healthy bone marrow donors. Cohort members were all nominally healthy when sampled, although unrecorded immune exposures were likely present. The donor was CMV seropositive and belonged to the group of about 290 seropositive cohort members. Every donor gave a peripheral blood sample, and the peripheral blood mononuclear cells from that sample were used for TCR beta sequencing. Genomic DNA extraction from the blood cell samples was performed with the Qiagen DNeasy Blood Extraction Kit. Notes on this clone: It lacks a known antigen. No base quality information exists; no much larger clone differs at one position.

Paper-wide results and their limitations: In a later analysis, several top co-occurrence clusters were reported to appear linked to parvovirus B19, influenza, CMV and Epstein-Barr virus. Sequencing depth was assumed to be roughly uniform across donors in the presence/absence analyses, though that assumption may not hold. Across donors, most TCR sequences were observed very rarely, whereas some public TCRs were present in many individuals. A few of the identified cytomegalovirus-associated TCR beta chains were confirmed in vitro to be specific for cytomegalovirus antigens. The only immune exposure information available for the cohort was CMV serostatus. Because the 87-base-pair reads could not distinguish some IMGT-functional V segments, including TRBV6-2 and TRBV6-3, those segments were excluded. In an earlier analysis of roughly 560 of the donors, most TCR beta V segments were observed in productive rearrangements about 87% or about 30% of the time, broadly matching IMGT annotations. The study gave a list of about 160 TCR beta chains associated with cytomegalovirus. In a later analysis, most CMV-associated TCR beta chains were found to appear HLA-restricted, with HLA associations seemingly driven largely by CMV exposure. The authors suggested that the approach could potentially be generalized to other disease states and immunological phenotypes. Because HLA typing was unavailable for some donors at each locus, only the typed subset was used in association tests. The cohort was sequenced for TCR beta chains only, and without alpha or paired-chain data the features that could be detected were limited. A cluster of highly shared sequence variants was judged likely to represent a technical artifact of the sequencing pipeline. A later genetic analysis reported fewer N-insertions in productive TCRs among donors in an Asian-associated ancestry cluster than the 666-donor mean. Correlated functional status among segregating V segments might be attributable to linkage disequilibrium, but an unknown experimental factor could not be ruled out. Cytomegalovirus status was reported to be diagnosed by the classifier with high specificity and sensitivity in both the original and validation cohorts. In a later analysis, HLA-associated TCR beta chains showed more clonal expansion and lower generation probabilities than non-associated chains that were equally common. In a later analysis, TCR association rates were found to vary across HLA loci, with the most associated TCRs seen for DRB1 alleles and the fewest for HLA-C alleles. In a later analysis, about 16,000 TCR beta sequences were associated with specific HLA alleles at a false discovery rate of 0.05. V-gene and J-gene trimming of TCR beta chains was associated with a missense DCLRE1C variant in a later genetic analysis, and the association was replicated in an independent cohort. A further reported finding was that TCR beta sequences accurately predicted the HLA-A and HLA-B alleles for most subjects in the first cohort. When HLA alleles, especially DR and DQ, strongly co-occurred, TCR associations were difficult to assign to individual alleles. Because counts were too low, some 17 rarely observed V segments, including chromosome 9 orphons, were excluded from the earlier analysis of a few hundred of the donors.

The library was obtained by the immunoSEQ multiplex PCR assay. For the multiplex PCR, a mixture combining 60 forward primers for TCR Vbeta segments and 13 reverse primers for TCR Jbeta segments was used. The CDR3 region of rearranged TCR beta genes was amplified from genomic DNA with a multiplex PCR assay. Amplified TCR beta libraries were sequenced as 87-base-pair reads on the Illumina HiSeq System. The study's own analysis went as follows. A later analysis tallied around 82 million unique TCR beta chains across the 666 repertoires, and some 10 million of those chains were shared by two or more donors. A nearest-neighbor algorithm error-corrected the raw reads and collapsed the reads into unique sequences, merging closely related sequences to remove PCR and sequencing errors. CDR3 sequences were aligned to IMGT reference sequences to assign V, D and J gene segments. Each retained sequence needed at least a six-nucleotide match to both a V gene segment and a J gene segment. Rearrangements were classified as productive when the CDR3 lacked stop codons and remained in frame with V and J, and all other rearrangements were classified as non-productive. Following IMGT convention, CDR3 was defined as the stretch from the second conserved V-encoded cysteine up to the conserved J-encoded phenylalanine. Sequences without an unambiguous match to a single V gene segment were excluded from the earlier analysis of several hundred of the donors. An earlier analysis of several hundred of the donors classified V segments as functional when productive rearrangements were above 56.7% and as segregating when the standard deviation between donors was above 5%. A statistical classification framework was built for diagnosing cytomegalovirus status from the catalog of TCR beta chain sequences. A later analysis assigned V and J genes by comparing TCR nucleotide sequences with IMGT/GENE-DB human TR gene sequences. Using the TCRdist pipeline, a later analysis assigned CDR3 sequences along with most-parsimonious VDJ recombination scenarios. In a later analysis, each TCR beta chain was defined by its CDR3 amino acid sequence together with its V-gene family, and reads without a unique V-gene family were excluded. In a later analysis, some 600 highly shared, low-generation-probability nucleotide sequences were removed to address suspected cross-contamination and a sequencing artifact. A later analysis calculated a clonal expansion index for each public chain from normalized within-repertoire ranks of inferred template counts. A later analysis computed generation probabilities with a VDJ recombination model fitted to out-of-frame rearrangements, and checked the results against IGoR. Hypergeometric tests were used in a later analysis to score TCR-TCR, TCR-HLA and TCR-CMV co-occurrence, with a repertoire-size bias correction applied to the TCR pairs. In a later analysis, false discovery rates were estimated by permuting HLA or CMV assignments 20 times. In a later analysis, co-occurring TCRs were grouped using DBSCAN, and TCRdist sequence similarity was added for clustering within HLA-allele-positive subsets. Repertoires with fewer than 30,000 or more than 120,000 public chains, plus five repertoires with anomalous nucleotide sharing, were excluded from co-occurrence clustering. Sourced from immuneACCESS, this table was stored by TCRdb with only in-frame sequences that have V and J called. A share of the clones is absent; for the studies checked, an unresolved V gene accounts for under half, and the remainder has no known explanation. V, J and clone size reflect that table, while D and trimming were determined from the DNA. The sample includes approximately 120,000 clones, with roughly 70% observed a single time. The ten largest make up approximately 5.4% of the sample.

V sheds 2 bases and J sheds 4 bases, leaving 14 bases between their ends. Measured from the cysteine to the phenylalanine, the CDR3 is 15 residues long. Only CDR3 DNA remains: 45 bases, in frame from the first base. Looking up the germline V gene yields CDR1 MNHEY and CDR2 SVGAGI. This clonotype was obtained from a woman in her sixties or seventies in good health and CMV-seropositive. The sequenced sample was PBMCs. The V and J genes are TRBV6-5 and TRBJ1-2; no D segment can be confidently identified. Read as DNA, the sequence is TGTGCCAGCAGTTACGACCCGGCCCGGAGCTATGGCTACACCTTC. Its translation is CASSYDPARSYGYTF.